The text below deals with one T cell receptor (beta chain). The table came from immunoSEQ multiplex PCR; TCRdb's copy has only in-frame clones and leaves some out. The profile shows 200,000 to 250,000 clones, 86% of them singletons. What the recovered Cohort 3 donors had was two negative PCRs, clearance, or symptom resolution. Germline CDR1 and CDR2: GTSNPN and SVGIG (reference sequence). V lost 5 bases, J lost 3 bases, and 16 bases lay in between. This CDR3 spans 14 amino acids. The data were taken from a study of blood T cell repertoires in COVID-19. Study in general: The origin of the acute and convalescent COVID-19 samples was the United States, Italy and Spain. T cells, B-cell-depleted T cells, or PBMCs supplied cDNA or gDNA.

This sequence joins TRBV30 and TRBJ1-1; a possible D gene is TRBD1 (5 bases). The sequenced sample consisted of PBMCs or T cells enriched from blood (not recorded which). This receptor was obtained from a woman between 45 and 60 years old who had recovered from COVID-19. CDR3 DNA sequence: TGTGCCTGGGACCTAGCGGGGGGGGACACTGAAGCTTTCTTT. Translated: CAWDLAGGDTEAFF.